The text below deals with one T cell receptor beta chain. The data are from a study of control samples from healthy donors and cancer patients. The CDR3 is 12 residues long. Germline assignment: CDR1 SQVTM and CDR2 ANQGSEA. Trimming left V 6 bases short and J 4 bases short, with 12 bases between. The table came from immunoSEQ multiplex PCR; TCRdb's copy has only in-frame clones and leaves some out. The table shows about 130,000 clones, with roughly 91% occurring only once. The sequencing sample was made of PBMCs. This clonotype originated in a man in his fifties with head and neck cancer. The rearrangement links TRBV29-1 to TRBJ1-1; maybe TRBD1 (6 bases). This CDR3 is CSVRGSGTEAFF. The CDR3, as DNA: TGCAGCGTCAGGGGAAGTGGCACTGAAGCTTTCTTT.